This T cell receptor (beta chain) was identified in a study of blood T cell repertoires in COVID-19 (dated by TCRdb to about 2020). Study-wide context: Collaborator samples came from the United States, Italy and Spain and covered acute and convalescent phases of COVID-19. The prospective study material was composed of cDNA or gDNA derived from T cells, B-cell-depleted T cells, or PBMCs. Subjects who had been exposed to COVID-19, were actively infected with it, or had recovered from it provided the deeply sampled blood TCRbeta repertoires that made up the dataset. The repertoires were released in a freely available public database intended as a resource for research on the immune response to SARS-CoV-2. The samples were drawn from the first 160 participants of the ongoing ImmuneRACE study and from over a thousand subjects provided by 6 global collaborators. Sample metadata almost always included a de-identified subject ID, COVID-19 status, age in years and sex. Where available, HLA class I and class II types were obtained from metadata supplied by the sample provider rather than from assay-based typing.

Spanning cysteine to phenylalanine, the CDR3 consists of 15 amino acids. CDR3 DNA is the only sequence kept; it has 45 bases, read in frame from the first base. Trimming accounts for 4 bases at V and 8 bases at J, while the number of junction bases matched to no gene is 6. The germline V gene (reference sequence) provides CDR1 LGHDT and CDR2 YNNKEL. Results the study describes overall, beyond this receptor: The amount of clinical and demographic metadata varied by source and participant and was provided uncurated.

TCRbeta CDR3 regions were amplified from genomic DNA using the immunoSEQ Assay, a bias-controlled multiplex PCR. The authors' pipeline ran thus. Within the assay, amplification of reference gene primers was used to estimate how many nucleated cells each sample contained. Sequence reads were collapsed and filtered to measure the absolute abundance of every unique TCRbeta CDR3 rearrangement. For each sample, productive Simpson clonality was calculated as the square root of Simpson's diversity index over productive rearrangements. The table was pulled from immuneACCESS by TCRdb, which kept in-frame rearrangements only. Such tables lose some clones; where checked, under half of the loss comes from unresolved V genes, and the rest has no known cause. V and J calls and clone size come straight from that table; D and trimming were deduced from the DNA. For this sample there are about 330,000 clones; 80% to 90% appear just once. Jointly, the top ten make up about 4.7% of the sample.

Regarding this clone: Its antigen is unknown. The sample holds no much larger clone one base away, and base qualities are not on file.

In the prospective study, participants were roughly 18 to 100 years old, resided in 25 or so geographic areas of the United States, and were enrolled through a virtual design. Cohort assignment in the prospective study relied on participant-reported clinical history from a screening survey and a study questionnaire. Recovered participants in ImmuneRACE Cohort 3 were defined by two consecutive negative NP/OP PCR tests, clearance by a healthcare professional, or resolution of symptoms. In the prospective study, whole blood, serum and a nasopharyngeal or oropharyngeal swab were collected from each participant by mobile phlebotomists. Participants in the prospective study had the option to provide additional blood draws and questionnaires over a roughly 2-month period. Blood samples from the prospective study were shipped frozen or at room temperature prior to DNA extraction.

The rearrangement joined TRBV3-1 (or the pseudogene TRBV3-2) to TRBJ2-1; TRBD2 aligns with 12 central bases. Sequencing used PBMCs or T cells enriched from blood (not recorded which). This receptor was obtained from a man aged 25 to 45 who had recovered from COVID-19. The CDR3 protein: CASSPLAGGQDEQFF. The DNA sequence is as follows: TGTGCCAGCAGCCCACTAGCGGGGGGCCAGGATGAGCAGTTCTTC.